Listed below are T cell receptor beta chains from one sample, sequenced in a study of Graves' ophthalmopathy and Graves' hyperthyroidism. In TCRdb, the multiplex PCR reads were re-called with MiXCR into one record per CDR3 protein. The repertoire holds 35,000 to 50,000 distinct CDR3 sequences, with 50% as singletons. The sample was peripheral blood. These receptors were obtained from an adult woman with stable Graves' hyperthyroidism. Both conserved end residues are part of each CDR3.

v_call | cdr3_aa
TRBV7-8 | CASSLARQEGTGELFF
TRBV29-1 | CSDGGQGATGETQYF
TRBV14 | CASSQVQGIEAFF
TRBV29-1 | CSVEGPGLAGVQQYF
TRBV24-1 | CATSPGEEQYF
TRBV7-3 | CASSPVGGGYTF
TRBV11-1 | CASSADRNYEQYF
TRBV7-9 | CASSLGGGNTIYF
TRBV24-1 | CATSAEVDRVDQPQHF
TRBV7-9 | CATSSSGSARFYEQYF
TRBV29-1 | CSDGGQGNEKLFF
TRBV14 | CASSQDRRSGNTIYF
TRBV2 | CASREGTGSNQPQHF
TRBV7-3 | CASSQQGQTQYF
TRBV12-3/TRBV12-4 | CASRPQGSVDTQYF
TRBV28 | CASSFNNGWAFF
TRBV12-5 | CASGLGIEAFF
TRBV5-1 | CASSLERGSYEQYF
TRBV20-1 | CSASAGRNSPLHF
TRBV24-1 | CATSDSTGFTGELFF
TRBV10-3 | CASSGLAHQETQYF
TRBV13 | CASSPDRVGELFF
TRBV6-1 | CASSVTVYSNQPQHF
TRBV5-1 | CASSSGGGTDGYTF
TRBV29-1 | CSDGGQLNTF
TRBV15 | CATSSQGGGFMDTQYF
TRBV15 | CATSSRGGMNTEAFF
TRBV3-1 | CASSHMTAQGRELFF
TRBV7-6 | CASNLDRGAEKLLF
TRBV28 | CAVDRVYGYTF
TRBV29-1 | CSVAQGANTEAFF
TRBV10-3 | CAISAGRGAQETQYF
TRBV5-1 | CASSFAQGAVTNTEAFF
TRBV5-6 | CASSGGRSNQPQYF
TRBV13 | CASPAGTGEETQYF
TRBV20-1 | CSAKSRTSGRVETQYF
TRBV19 | CASSMTGGRNEQYF
TRBV14 | CASSQDHPSATNEKLFF
TRBV2 | CASTRDRGIDYGYTF
TRBV20-1 | CSARGLGTGGVETQYF
TRBV20-1 | CSARTRNGRAETQYF
TRBV12-3/TRBV12-4 | CASSLMGDQPQHF
TRBV12-3/TRBV12-4 | CASSLGQFPGYGYTF
TRBV7-2 | CASSPTGNNQPQYF